The clone carrying this T cell receptor (beta chain) was picked up a small number of times. The antigen remains unidentified. Unique molecular identifiers were used in preparing the TCRbeta library. TCRdb used MiXCR to reprocess the PCR reads, holding one entry per CDR3 protein. The table lists approximately 630,000 distinct CDR3 sequences, about 12% of them singletons. Germline-derived CDR1 and CDR2 are DFQATT and SNEGSKA (reference sequence). Germline trimming cut 5 bases from V and 0 bases from J; bases unmatched to any gene: 16. The CDR3 is 18 residues long. This record comes from a study of T-cell reconstitution after alpha-beta-depleted transplantation in children. Study-level results: There were some patients whose high TCRbeta diversity at day 60 came from surviving recipient T cells and thymic progenitors. Several hundred expanded graft clones reportedly were the source of alpha-beta T cells about two months after transplant. One year post-transplant, T-cell counts and diversity were largely derived from T cells produced anew.

This chain links TRBV20-1 with TRBJ2-3; 8 nucleotides agree with TRBD2. This sequence originates from a girl aged 2-9 years with congenital amegakaryocytic thrombocytopenia, due to receive a stem cell transplant. The sequencing used PBMCs, collected before TCRalphabeta/CD19-depleted stem cell transplant. The CDR3 nucleotides read TGCAGTGCTGGGAGCGGGAGAGAACCCAACTTTAGCACAGATACGCAGTATTTT. This sequence encodes CSAGSGREPNFSTDTQYF.